This is a list of T cell receptor beta chains from one sample in a study of cytomegalovirus exposure and HLA in healthy donors. The assay was immunoSEQ multiplex PCR, and TCRdb's table has in-frame clones only and misses some. The repertoire holds 150,000 to 200,000 clones, with 75% to 85% as singletons. The sequencing sample was made of PBMCs. All receptors come from a woman aged 45-65 years in good health and CMV-seropositive. CDR3s leave out the opening cysteine and the closing phenylalanine or tryptophan.

CDR3 length	J gene	V gene	CDR3 protein
12	TRBJ1-2	TRBV15	ATSRDGAFYGYT
11	TRBJ2-7	TRBV11-3	ASSLDRGDEQY
13	TRBJ2-1	TRBV6-6	ASSPRDRRYNEQF
13	TRBJ1-2	TRBV6-1	ASSADRGSGYGYT
12	TRBJ2-1	TRBV30	AWSMAGGPNEQF
13	TRBJ2-7	TRBV6-5	ASRTRQGANYEQY
12	TRBJ1-5	TRBV6-1	ASSVVWESQPQH
15	TRBJ1-2	TRBV5-1	ASSPSSPGQGVYGYT
16	TRBJ2-7	TRBV15	ATSTQDFTSGVTYEQY
11	TRBJ2-3	TRBV19	ATRPSGTDTQY
9	TRBJ2-7	TRBV10-3	AITSGGGQY
13	TRBJ1-2	TRBV19	ATKITHGEGYGYT
12	TRBJ1-4	TRBV6-1	ASSGRSGDEKLF
12	TRBJ2-2	TRBV6-5	ASSRKGATGELF
11	TRBJ2-7	TRBV5-1	ASSESLSYEQY
12	TRBJ2-5	TRBV27	ASRRQGTQEAQY
15	TRBJ2-7	TRBV30	AWSVQPSGDFSYEQY
14	TRBJ2-1	TRBV7-9	SSSHHRGLAYNEQF
11	TRBJ1-1	TRBV5-1	ASSLRRDTEAF
11	TRBJ1-2	TRBV5-8	ASSLGQGHGYT
12	TRBJ2-5	TRBV4-1	ASSWTRDFETQY
14	TRBJ1-1	TRBV5-1	ASSASGTGFWTEAF
12	TRBJ2-2	TRBV6-5	ASKEGSNTGELF
16	TRBJ2-7	TRBV28	ASTDGGSGIGRSYEQY
10	TRBJ2-7	TRBV30	AWSALGREQY
13	TRBJ2-7	TRBV27	ASSLEGLEQYEQY
10	TRBJ2-5	TRBV9	ASSVGGETQY
15	TRBJ2-3	TRBV27	ASSSPGQKPSTDTQY
15	TRBJ2-2	TRBV5-4	ASSPAGQTLSTGELF
10	TRBJ1-2	TRBV5-6	ASSVTETDPA
12	TRBJ2-7	TRBV6-5	ASRIGTEFYEQY
11	TRBJ2-1	TRBV2	ASSNLGRGEQF
15	TRBJ2-7	TRBV7-2	ASSLAGRTSGSYEQY
17	TRBJ2-1	TRBV27	ASSFLTGLASGLHDEQF
11	TRBJ1-1	TRBV5-8	ASSLGGDTEAF
13	TRBJ1-1	TRBV5-1	ASSFYSGQNTEAF
10	TRBJ1-2	TRBV5-5	ASSLGGEGYT
16	TRBJ2-6	TRBV25-1	ASSEISTGGREANVLT
8	TRBJ2-7	TRBV20-1	SAGWSEQY
11	TRBJ2-7	TRBV4-1	ASSPGLSYEQY
12	TRBJ1-1	TRBV4-1	ASSPEGRNTEAF
13	TRBJ1-2	TRBV15	ATSRDAGGESGYT
11	NA	TRBV7-3	ASSLNPGYEQY
12	TRBJ1-1	TRBV7-9	ASSSFRGDTEAF
11	TRBJ1-1	TRBV27	ASRGQLNTEAF
15	TRBJ1-2	TRBV18	ASSPYSTGERGYGYT